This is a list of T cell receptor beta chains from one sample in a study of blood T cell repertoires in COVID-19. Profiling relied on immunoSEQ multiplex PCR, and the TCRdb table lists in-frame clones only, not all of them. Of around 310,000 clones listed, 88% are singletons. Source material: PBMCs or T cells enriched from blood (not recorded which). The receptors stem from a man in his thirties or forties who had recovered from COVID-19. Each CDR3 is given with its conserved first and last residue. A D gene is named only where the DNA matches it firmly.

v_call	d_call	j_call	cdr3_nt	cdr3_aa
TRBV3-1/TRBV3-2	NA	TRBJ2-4	TGTGCCAGCAGCCAATCATGGGACACCATCGACATTCAGTACTTC	CASSQSWDTIDIQYF
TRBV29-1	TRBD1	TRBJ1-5	TGCAGCGTGGTCGGGACAGACAATCAGCCCCAGCATTTT	CSVVGTDNQPQHF
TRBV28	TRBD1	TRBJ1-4	TGTGCCAGCAGGAACGCCGACAGGGTGCTGGAAAAACTGTTTTTT	CASRNADRVLEKLFF
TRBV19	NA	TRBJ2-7	TGTGCCAGTAGTATCCGATTGGAGGGGGCCCTATCCTACGAGCAGTACTTC	CASSIRLEGALSYEQYF
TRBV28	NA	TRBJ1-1	TGTGCCAGCAGGCAGAGGTACGGGAGAACTGAAGCTTTCTTT	CASRQRYGRTEAFF
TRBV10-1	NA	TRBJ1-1	TGCGCCAGCAGTGAGAGGGCCAGGGCGAACACTGAAGCTTTCTTT	CASSERARANTEAFF
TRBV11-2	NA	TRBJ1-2	TGTGCCAGCACCCTAGGTGGCAGGGGCGTAGGTGGCTACACCTTC	CASTLGGRGVGGYTF
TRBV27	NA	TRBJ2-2	TGTGCCAGCAGTTTCCGCACCGGGGAGCTGTTTTTT	CASSFRTGELFF
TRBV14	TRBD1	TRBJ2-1	TGTGCCAGCAGCCACCGACAGGGGTCATACAATGAGCAGTTCTTC	CASSHRQGSYNEQFF
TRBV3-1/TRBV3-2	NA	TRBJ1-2	TGTGCCAGCAGCCAAGATGTGGGCAGTAACTATGGCTACACCTTC	CASSQDVGSNYGYTF
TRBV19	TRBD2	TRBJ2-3	TGTGCCAGTAGTATTATTCGGGCGGGGGGGCGTGGAGATACGCAGTATTTT	CASSIIRAGGRGDTQYF
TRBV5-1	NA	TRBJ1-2	TGCGCCAGCAGCTGGGACCGGCCGGGGGACTATGGCTACACCTTC	CASSWDRPGDYGYTF
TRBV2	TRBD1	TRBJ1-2	TGTGCCAGCAGCAGGACAGGGAGCGGCTACACCTTC	CASSRTGSGYTF
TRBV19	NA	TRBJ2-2	TGTGCCAGTAGTAAGAACAGGGAGACGATTAACACCGGGGAGCTGTTTTTT	CASSKNRETINTGELFF
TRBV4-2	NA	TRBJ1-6	TGTGCCAGCAGCCAAGATCTGTCCCCAGGGATGACCCTCCACTTT	CASSQDLSPGMTLHF
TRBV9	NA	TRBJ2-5	TGTGCCAGCAGCGTAGACCTAGAAGAGACCCAGTACTTC	CASSVDLEETQYF
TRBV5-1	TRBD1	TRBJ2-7	TGCGCCAGCAGCTGGAACCCTCCGGGACAGGGGGTCGGCGAGCAGTACTTC	CASSWNPPGQGVGEQYF
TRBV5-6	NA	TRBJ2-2	TGTGCCAGCAGCTTGGCATCAACCGGGGAGCTGTTTTTT	CASSLASTGELFF